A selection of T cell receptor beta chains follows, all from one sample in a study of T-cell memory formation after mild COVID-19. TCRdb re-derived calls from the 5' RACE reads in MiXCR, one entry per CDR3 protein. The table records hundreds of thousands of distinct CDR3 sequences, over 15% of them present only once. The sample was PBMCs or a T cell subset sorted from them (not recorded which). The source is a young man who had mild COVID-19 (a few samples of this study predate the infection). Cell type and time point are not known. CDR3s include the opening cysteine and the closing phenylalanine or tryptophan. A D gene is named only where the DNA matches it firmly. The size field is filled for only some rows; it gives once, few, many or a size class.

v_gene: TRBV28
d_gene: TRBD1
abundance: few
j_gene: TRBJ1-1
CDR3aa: CASSLSAGGGEAFF
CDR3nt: TGTGCCAGCAGTTTATCTGCAGGGGGGGGTGAAGCTTTCTTT

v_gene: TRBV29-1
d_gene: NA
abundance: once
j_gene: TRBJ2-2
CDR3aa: CSASTVGLGRTGELFF
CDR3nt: TGCAGCGCCTCGACGGTAGGGCTGGGGCGTACCGGGGAGCTGTTTTTT

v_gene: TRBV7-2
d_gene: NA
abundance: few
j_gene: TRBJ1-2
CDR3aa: CASSLAPTKYGYTF
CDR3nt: TGTGCCAGCAGCTTAGCGCCCACGAAGTATGGCTACACCTTC

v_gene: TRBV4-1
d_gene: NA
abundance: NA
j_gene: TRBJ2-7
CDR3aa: CACSLRGESSYEQYF
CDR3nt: TGCGCTTGCAGCCTCAGGGGGGAAAGCTCCTACGAGCAGTACTTC

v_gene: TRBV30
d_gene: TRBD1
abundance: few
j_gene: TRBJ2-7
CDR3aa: CAWSNLIGDRSEQYF
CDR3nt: TGTGCCTGGAGTAATTTAATAGGGGACAGAAGCGAGCAGTACTTC

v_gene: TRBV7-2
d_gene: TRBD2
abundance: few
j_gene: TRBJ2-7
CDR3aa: CASSLARWGLAAYEQYF
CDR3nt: TGTGCCAGCAGCTTAGCGCGGTGGGGACTAGCGGCTTACGAGCAGTACTTC

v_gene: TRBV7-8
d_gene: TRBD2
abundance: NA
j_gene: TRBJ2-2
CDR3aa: CASSQLAGGSSGELFF
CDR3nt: TGTGCCAGCAGCCAACTAGCGGGGGGTTCCTCCGGGGAGCTGTTTTTT

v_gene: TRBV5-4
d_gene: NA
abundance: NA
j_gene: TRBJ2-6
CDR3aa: CASSLDRSGANVLTF
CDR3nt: TGTGCCAGCAGCTTGGATAGGTCCGGGGCCAACGTCCTGACTTTC

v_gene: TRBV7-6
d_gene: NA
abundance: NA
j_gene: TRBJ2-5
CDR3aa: CASSPGEQTQYF
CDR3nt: TGTGCCAGCAGTCCGGGGGAACAGACCCAGTACTTC

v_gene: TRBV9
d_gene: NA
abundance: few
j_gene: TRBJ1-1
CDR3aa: CASSVAGALNTEAFF
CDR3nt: TGTGCCAGCAGCGTAGCAGGGGCATTGAACACTGAAGCTTTCTTT

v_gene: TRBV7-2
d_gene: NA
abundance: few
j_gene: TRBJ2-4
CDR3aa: CASSPDWGKNIQYF
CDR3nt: TGTGCCAGCAGCCCAGACTGGGGCAAAAACATTCAGTACTTC

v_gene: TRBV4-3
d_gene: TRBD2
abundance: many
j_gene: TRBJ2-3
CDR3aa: CASSQDRGGPSGGKTDTQYF
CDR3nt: TGCGCCAGCAGCCAAGATCGGGGAGGTCCTAGCGGGGGGAAGACAGATACGCAGTATTTT

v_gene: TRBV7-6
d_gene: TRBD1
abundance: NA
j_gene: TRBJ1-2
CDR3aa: CASNPLQGNYGYTF
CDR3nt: TGTGCCAGCAACCCGCTACAGGGGAACTATGGCTACACCTTC

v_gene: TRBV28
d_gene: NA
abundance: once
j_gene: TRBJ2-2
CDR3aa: CASRLGGVPTGELFF
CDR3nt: TGTGCCAGCCGGTTGGGGGGAGTACCGACCGGGGAGCTGTTTTTT

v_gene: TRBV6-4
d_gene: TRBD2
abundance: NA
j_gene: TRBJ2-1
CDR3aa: CASSDSSGGGNEQFF
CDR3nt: TGTGCCAGCAGTGACTCTAGCGGGGGAGGGAATGAGCAGTTCTTC

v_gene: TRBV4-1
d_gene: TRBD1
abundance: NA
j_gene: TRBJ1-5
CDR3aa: CASSQMGQGDQPQHF
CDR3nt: TGCGCCAGCAGCCAAATGGGACAGGGAGATCAGCCCCAGCATTTT

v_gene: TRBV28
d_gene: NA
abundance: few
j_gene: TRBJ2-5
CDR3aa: CAAAGGGRETQYF
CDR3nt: TGTGCTGCAGCGGGCGGGGGCCGGGAGACCCAGTACTTC

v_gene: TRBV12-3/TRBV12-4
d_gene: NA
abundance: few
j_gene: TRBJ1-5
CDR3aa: CASSSPGVNQPQHF
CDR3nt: TGTGCCAGCAGTTCCCCGGGAGTCAATCAGCCCCAGCATTTT

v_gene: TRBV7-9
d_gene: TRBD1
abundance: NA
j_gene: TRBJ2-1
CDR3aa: CASTRVYRGQNEQFF
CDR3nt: TGTGCCAGCACCCGAGTATATCGGGGACAGAATGAGCAGTTCTTC

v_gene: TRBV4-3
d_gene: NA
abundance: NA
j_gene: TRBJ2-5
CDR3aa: CASSQDPLVRETQYF
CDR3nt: TGCGCCAGCAGCCAAGATCCCTTAGTCCGAGAGACCCAGTACTTC

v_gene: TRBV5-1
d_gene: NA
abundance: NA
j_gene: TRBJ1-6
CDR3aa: CASSLEGVNSPLHF
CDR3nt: TGCGCCAGCAGCTTGGAAGGGGTTAATTCACCCCTCCACTTT

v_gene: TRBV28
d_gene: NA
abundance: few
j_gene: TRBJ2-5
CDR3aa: CATREPETQYF
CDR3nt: TGTGCCACCAGGGAGCCAGAGACCCAGTACTTC

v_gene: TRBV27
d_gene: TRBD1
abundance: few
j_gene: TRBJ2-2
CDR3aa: CASSPWTGGTGELFF
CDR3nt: TGTGCCAGCAGTCCCTGGACAGGGGGCACCGGGGAGCTGTTTTTT

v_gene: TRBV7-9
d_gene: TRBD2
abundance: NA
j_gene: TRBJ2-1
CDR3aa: CASSPGTSGGLGIF
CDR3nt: TGTGCCAGCAGCCCCGGGACTAGCGGGGGTTTGGGGATCTTC

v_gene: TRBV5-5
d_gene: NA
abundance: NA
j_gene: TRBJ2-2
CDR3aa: CASSLLLTGTGELFF
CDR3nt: TGTGCCAGCAGCTTACTACTTACAGGGACCGGGGAGCTGTTTTTT

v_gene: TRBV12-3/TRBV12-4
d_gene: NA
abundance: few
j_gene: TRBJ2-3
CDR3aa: CASQKEGSTDTQYF
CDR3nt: TGTGCCAGCCAAAAGGAGGGTAGCACAGATACGCAGTATTTT

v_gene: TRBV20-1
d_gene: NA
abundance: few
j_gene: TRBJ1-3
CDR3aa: CSAPEGRTGNTIYF
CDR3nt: TGCAGTGCTCCCGAGGGGAGGACTGGAAACACCATATATTTT

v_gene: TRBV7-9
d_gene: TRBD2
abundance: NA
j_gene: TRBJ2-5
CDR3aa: CASSFRGGGETQYF
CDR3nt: TGTGCCAGCAGCTTCCGGGGGGGCGGAGAGACCCAGTACTTC

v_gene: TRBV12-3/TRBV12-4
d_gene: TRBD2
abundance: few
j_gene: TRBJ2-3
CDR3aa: CASSFVLAGGDTQYF
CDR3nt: TGTGCCAGCAGTTTCGTTCTAGCGGGAGGGGATACGCAGTATTTT

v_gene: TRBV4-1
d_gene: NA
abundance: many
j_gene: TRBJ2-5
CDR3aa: CASSQGTGGSQETQYF
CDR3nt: TGCGCCAGCAGCCAAGGGACCGGGGGAAGCCAAGAGACCCAGTACTTC

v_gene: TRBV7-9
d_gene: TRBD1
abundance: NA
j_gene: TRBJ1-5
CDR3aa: CASSLGQGTQPQHF
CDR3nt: TGTGCCAGCAGCTTGGGACAGGGCACGCAGCCCCAGCATTTT

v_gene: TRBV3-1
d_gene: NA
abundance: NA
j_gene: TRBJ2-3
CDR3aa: CASSGGLRTDTQYF
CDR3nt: TGTGCCAGCAGTGGGGGGTTGAGAACAGATACGCAGTATTTT

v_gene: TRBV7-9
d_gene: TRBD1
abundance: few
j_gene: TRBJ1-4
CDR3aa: CASSLTGGEGEKLFF
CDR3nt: TGTGCCAGCAGCTTAACAGGGGGCGAAGGTGAAAAACTGTTTTTT

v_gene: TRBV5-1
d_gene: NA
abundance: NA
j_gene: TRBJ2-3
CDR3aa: CASSPPRGRSGDTQYF
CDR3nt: TGCGCCAGCAGCCCGCCCCGGGGGCGGTCTGGAGATACGCAGTATTTT

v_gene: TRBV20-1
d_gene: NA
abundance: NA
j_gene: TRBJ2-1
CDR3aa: CSASRMKLFREQFF
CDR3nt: TGCAGTGCTAGCAGGATGAAGTTATTCCGGGAGCAGTTCTTC

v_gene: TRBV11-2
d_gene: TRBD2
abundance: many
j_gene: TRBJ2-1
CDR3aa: CASSYPLLAGGPPEQFF
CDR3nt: TGTGCCAGCAGCTACCCCCTACTAGCGGGGGGGCCCCCCGAGCAGTTCTTC

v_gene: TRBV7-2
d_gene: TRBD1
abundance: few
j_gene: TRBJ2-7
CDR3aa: CASSLSFDRGGYEQYF
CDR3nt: TGTGCCAGCAGCTTAAGTTTTGACAGGGGCGGTTACGAGCAGTACTTC

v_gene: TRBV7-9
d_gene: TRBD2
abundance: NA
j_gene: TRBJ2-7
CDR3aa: CASRLGLAGDEQYF
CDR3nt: TGTGCCAGCAGACTGGGACTAGCGGGGGACGAGCAGTACTTC

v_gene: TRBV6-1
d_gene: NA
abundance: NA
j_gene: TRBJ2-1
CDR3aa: CASSLDGAAYNEQFF
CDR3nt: TGTGCCAGCAGCCTCGATGGGGCCGCCTACAATGAGCAGTTCTTC